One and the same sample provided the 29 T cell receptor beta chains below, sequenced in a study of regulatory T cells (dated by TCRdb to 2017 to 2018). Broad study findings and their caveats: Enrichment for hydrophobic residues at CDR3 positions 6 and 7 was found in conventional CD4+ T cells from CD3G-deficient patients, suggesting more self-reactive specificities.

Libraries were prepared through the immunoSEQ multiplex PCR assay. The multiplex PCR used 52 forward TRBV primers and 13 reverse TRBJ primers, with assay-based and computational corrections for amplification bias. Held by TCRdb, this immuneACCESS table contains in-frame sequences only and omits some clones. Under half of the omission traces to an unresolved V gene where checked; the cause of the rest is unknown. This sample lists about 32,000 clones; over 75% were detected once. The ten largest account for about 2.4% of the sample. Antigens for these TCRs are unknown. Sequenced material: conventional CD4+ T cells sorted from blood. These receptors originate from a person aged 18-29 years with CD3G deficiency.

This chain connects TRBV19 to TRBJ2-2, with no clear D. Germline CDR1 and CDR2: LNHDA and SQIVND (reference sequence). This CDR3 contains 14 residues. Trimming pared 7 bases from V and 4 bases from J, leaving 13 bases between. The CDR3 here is CASKAEILTGELFF. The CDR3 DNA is TGTGCCAGTAAGGCAGAGATCCTCACCGGGGAGCTGTTTTTT.

CDR3 DNA: TGTGCCAGCAGCTTGCAGGGTATTGGACGGGATGAGCAGTTCTTC. This codes for CASSLQGIGRDEQFF. The J gene is TRBJ2-1, the V gene TRBV7-2; possibly TRBD1 for D (5 bases). CDR1 and CDR2 from the germline V gene are SGHTA and FQGNSA. This CDR3 is 15 amino acids long. Trimming took off 3 bases at V and 8 bases at J, with 17 bases between the two ends.

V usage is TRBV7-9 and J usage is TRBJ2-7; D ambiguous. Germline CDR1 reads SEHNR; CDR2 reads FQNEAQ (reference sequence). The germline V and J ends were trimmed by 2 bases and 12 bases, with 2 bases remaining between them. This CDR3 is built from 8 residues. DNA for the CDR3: TGTGCCAGCAGCTTAACGTACTTC. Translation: CASSLTYF.

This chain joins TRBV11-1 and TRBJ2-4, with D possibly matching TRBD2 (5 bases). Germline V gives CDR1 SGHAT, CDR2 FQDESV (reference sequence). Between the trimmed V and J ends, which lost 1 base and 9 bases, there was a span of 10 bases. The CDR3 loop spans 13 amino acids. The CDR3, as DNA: TGTGCCAGCAGCTTAGGCGCCGGAGGCATTCAGTACTTC. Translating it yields CASSLGAGGIQYF. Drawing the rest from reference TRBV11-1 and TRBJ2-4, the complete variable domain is EAEVAQSPRYKITEKSQAVAFWCDPISGHATLYWYRQILGQGPELLVQFQDESVVDDSQLPKDRFSAERLKGVDSTLKIQPAELGDSAMYLCASSLGAGGIQYFGAGTRLSVL.

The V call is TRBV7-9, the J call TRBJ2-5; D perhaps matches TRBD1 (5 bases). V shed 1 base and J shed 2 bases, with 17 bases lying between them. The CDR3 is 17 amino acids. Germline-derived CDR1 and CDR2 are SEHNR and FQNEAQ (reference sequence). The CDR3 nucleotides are TGTGCCAGCAGCTTAGGGTCCGCAGGGTTAACTCAAGAGACCCAGTACTTC. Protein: CASSLGSAGLTQETQYF.

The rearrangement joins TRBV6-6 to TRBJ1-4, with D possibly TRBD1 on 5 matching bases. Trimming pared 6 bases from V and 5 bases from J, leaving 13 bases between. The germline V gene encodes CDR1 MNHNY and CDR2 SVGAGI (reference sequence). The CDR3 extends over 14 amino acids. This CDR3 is CASRTDGGNEKLFF. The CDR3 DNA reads TGTGCCAGCAGGACCGACGGGGGAAATGAAAAACTGTTTTTT.

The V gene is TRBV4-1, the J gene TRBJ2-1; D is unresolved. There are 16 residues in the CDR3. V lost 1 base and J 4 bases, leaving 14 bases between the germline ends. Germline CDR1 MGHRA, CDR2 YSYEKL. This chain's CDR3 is CASSQGASPLYNEQFF. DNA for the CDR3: TGCGCCAGCAGCCAAGGCGCAAGCCCCCTATACAATGAGCAGTTCTTC.

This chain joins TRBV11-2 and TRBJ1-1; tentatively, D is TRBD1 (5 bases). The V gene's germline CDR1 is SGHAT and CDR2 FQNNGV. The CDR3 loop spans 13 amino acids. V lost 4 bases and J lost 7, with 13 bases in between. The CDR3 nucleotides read TGTGCCAGCAGCTCAGGCAGGGTCATTGAAGCTTTCTTT. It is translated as CASSSGRVIEAFF.

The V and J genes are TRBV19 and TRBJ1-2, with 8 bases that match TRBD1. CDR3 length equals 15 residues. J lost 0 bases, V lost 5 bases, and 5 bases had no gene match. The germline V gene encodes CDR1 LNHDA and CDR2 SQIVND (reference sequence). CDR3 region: CASSPGTGANYGYTF. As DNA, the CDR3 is TGTGCCAGTAGTCCCGGGACAGGCGCTAACTATGGCTACACCTTC.

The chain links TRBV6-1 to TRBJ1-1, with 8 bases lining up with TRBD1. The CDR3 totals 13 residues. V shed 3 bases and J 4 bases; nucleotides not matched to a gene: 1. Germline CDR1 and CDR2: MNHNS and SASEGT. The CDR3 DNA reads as TGTGCCAGCAGTGACAGGGGGCTCACTGAAGCTTTCTTT. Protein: CASSDRGLTEAFF.

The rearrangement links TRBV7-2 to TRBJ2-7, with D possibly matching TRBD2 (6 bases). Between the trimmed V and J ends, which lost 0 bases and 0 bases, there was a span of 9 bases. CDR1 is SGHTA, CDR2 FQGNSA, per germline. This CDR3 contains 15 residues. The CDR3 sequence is CASSLAAGTSYEQYF. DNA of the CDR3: TGTGCCAGCAGCTTAGCGGCGGGGACCTCCTACGAGCAGTACTTC.

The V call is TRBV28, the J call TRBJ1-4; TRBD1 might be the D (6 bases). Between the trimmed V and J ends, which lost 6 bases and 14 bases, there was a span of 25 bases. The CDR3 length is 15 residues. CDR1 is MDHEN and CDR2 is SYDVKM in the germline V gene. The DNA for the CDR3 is TGTGCCAGCAGCCCCCTCAACCGGGGGGGCCTAAAGCTGTTTTTT. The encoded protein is CASSPLNRGGLKLFF. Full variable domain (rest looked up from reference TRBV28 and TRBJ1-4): DVKVTQSSRYLVKRTGEKVFLECVQDMDHENMFWYRQDPGLGLRLIYFSYDVKMKEKGDIPEGYSVSREKKERFSLILESASTNQTSMYLCASSPLNRGGLKLFFGSGTQLSVL.

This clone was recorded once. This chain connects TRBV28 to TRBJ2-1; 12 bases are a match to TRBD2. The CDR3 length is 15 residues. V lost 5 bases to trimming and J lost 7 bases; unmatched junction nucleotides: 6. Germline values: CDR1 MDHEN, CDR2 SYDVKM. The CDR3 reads CASSRTSGTSNEQFF. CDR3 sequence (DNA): TGTGCCAGCAGTAGGACTAGCGGGACAAGTAATGAGCAGTTCTTC.

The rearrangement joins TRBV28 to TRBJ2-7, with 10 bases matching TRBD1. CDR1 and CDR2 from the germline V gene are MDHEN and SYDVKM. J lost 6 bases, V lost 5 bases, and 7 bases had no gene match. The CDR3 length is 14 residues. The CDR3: CASSLRDRGGEQYF. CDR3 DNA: TGTGCCAGCAGTCTACGGGACAGGGGAGGCGAGCAGTACTTC.

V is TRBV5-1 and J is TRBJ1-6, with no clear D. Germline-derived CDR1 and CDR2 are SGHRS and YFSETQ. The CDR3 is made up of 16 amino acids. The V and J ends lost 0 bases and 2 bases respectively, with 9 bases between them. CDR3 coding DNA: TGCGCCAGCAGCTTGGGGAACCCCGCCTATAATTCACCCCTCCACTTT. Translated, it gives CASSLGNPAYNSPLHF.

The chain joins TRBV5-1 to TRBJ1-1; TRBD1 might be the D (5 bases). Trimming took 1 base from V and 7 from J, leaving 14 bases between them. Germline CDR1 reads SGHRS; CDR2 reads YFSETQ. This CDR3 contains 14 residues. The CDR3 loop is CASSLREFGGEAFF. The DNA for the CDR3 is TGCGCCAGCAGCTTGAGGGAGTTCGGGGGTGAAGCTTTCTTT.

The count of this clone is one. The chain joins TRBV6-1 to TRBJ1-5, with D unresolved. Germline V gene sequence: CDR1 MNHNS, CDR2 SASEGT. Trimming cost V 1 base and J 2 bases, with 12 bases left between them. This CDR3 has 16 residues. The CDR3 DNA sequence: TGTGCCAGCAGTGAAGGTGCGGCCTATGGCAATCAGCCCCAGCATTTT. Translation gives CASSEGAAYGNQPQHF.

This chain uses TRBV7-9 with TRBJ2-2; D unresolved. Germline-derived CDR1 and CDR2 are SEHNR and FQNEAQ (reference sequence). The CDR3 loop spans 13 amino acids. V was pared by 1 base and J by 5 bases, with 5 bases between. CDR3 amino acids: CASSLDRTGELFF. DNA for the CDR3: TGTGCCAGCAGCTTAGACAGAACCGGGGAGCTGTTTTTT.

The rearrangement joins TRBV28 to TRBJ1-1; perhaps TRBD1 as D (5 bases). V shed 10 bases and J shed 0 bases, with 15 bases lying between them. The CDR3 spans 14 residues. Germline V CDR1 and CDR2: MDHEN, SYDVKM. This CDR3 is CATSWGSMNTEAFF. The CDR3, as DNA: TGTGCCACCTCATGGGGCAGCATGAACACTGAAGCTTTCTTT. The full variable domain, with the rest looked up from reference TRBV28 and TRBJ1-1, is DVKVTQSSRYLVKRTGEKVFLECVQDMDHENMFWYRQDPGLGLRLIYFSYDVKMKEKGDIPEGYSVSREKKERFSLILESASTNQTSMYLCATSWGSMNTEAFFGQGTRLTVV.

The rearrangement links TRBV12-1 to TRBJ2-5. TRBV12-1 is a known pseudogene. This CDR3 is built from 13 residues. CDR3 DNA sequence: TGTGCCAGCAGCCTACGAGAAGGGGAGACCCAGTACTTC. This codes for CASSLREGETQYF.

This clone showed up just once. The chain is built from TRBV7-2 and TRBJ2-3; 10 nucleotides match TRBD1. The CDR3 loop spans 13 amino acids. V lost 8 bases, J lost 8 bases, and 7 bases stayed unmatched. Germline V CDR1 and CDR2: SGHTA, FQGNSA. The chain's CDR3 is CASERTGGTTQYF. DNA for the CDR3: TGTGCCAGCGAACGGACAGGGGGAACTACGCAGTATTTT.

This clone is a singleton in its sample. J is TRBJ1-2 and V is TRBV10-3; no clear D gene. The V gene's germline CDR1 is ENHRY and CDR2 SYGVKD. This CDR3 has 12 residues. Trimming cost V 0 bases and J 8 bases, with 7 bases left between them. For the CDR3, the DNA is TGTGCCATCAGTGAGTCCACAGAAGGCTACACCTTC. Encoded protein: CAISESTEGYTF.

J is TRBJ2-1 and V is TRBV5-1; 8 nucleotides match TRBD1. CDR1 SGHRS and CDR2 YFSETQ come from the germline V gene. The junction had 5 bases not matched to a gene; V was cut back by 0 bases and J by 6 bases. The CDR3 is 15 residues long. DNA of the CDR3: TGCGCCAGCAGCTTGGCGTGGACAGGGATCAATGAGCAGTTCTTC. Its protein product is CASSLAWTGINEQFF.

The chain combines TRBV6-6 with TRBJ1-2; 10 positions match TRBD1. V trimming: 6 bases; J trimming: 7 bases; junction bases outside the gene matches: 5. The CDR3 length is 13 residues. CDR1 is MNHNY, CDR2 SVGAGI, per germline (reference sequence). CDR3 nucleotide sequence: TGTGCCAGCAGCCGACAGGGGGCTGGTGGCTACACCTTC. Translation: CASSRQGAGGYTF.

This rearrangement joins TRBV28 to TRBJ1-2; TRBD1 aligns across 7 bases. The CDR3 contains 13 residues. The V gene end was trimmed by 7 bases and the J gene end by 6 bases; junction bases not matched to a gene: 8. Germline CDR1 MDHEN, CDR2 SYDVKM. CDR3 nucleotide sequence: TGTGCCAGCAACTCAGACAGGGTGCATGGCTACACCTTC. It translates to CASNSDRVHGYTF.

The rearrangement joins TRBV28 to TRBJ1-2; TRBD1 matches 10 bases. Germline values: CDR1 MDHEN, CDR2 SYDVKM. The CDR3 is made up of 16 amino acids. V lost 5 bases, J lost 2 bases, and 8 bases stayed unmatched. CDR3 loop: CASSPWGDRGNYGYTF. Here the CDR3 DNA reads TGTGCCAGCAGTCCCTGGGGGGACAGGGGAAACTATGGCTACACCTTC.

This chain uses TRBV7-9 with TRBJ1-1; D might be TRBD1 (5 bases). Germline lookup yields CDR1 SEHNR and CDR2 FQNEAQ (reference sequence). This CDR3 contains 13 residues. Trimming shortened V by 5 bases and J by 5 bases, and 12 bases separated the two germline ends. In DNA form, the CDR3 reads TGTGCCAGCAGCCAGATGGGGGAAACTGAAGCTTTCTTT. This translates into CASSQMGETEAFF.

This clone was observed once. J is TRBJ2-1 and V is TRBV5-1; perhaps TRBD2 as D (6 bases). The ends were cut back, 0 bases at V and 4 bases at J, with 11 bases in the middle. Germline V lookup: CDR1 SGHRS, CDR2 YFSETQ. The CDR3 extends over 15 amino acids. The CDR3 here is CASSLEGTPYNEQFF. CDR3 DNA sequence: TGCGCCAGCAGCTTGGAGGGGACTCCATACAATGAGCAGTTCTTC.

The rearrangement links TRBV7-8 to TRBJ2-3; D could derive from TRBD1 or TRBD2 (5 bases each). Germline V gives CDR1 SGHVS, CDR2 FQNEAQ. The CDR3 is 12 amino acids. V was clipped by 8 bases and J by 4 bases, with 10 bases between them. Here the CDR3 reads CASARGADTQYF. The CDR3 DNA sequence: TGTGCCAGCGCTAGGGGAGCAGATACGCAGTATTTT.